These 2 T cell receptor beta chains were sequenced from one sample in a study of blood T cell repertoires in COVID-19. This table comes from immunoSEQ multiplex PCR, and its TCRdb copy is limited to in-frame clones, with some not included. The sample records under 250,000 clones, 84% being singletons. The sequenced sample was peripheral blood. Receptors originate from a woman aged 55-69 years with acute or convalescent COVID-19.

This chain uses TRBV15 with TRBJ2-7, with 8 bases aligning to TRBD1. Germline values: CDR1 LNHNV, CDR2 YYDKDF (reference sequence). There are 14 residues in the CDR3. The trim removed 3 bases at V and 4 bases at J, leaving 5 bases unmatched. CDR3 coding DNA: TGTGCCACCAGCAGGGGACAGGCAGCGTACGAGCAGTACTTC. This encodes CATSRGQAAYEQYF.

V usage is TRBV18 and J usage is TRBJ2-1, with D possibly being TRBD2 (6 bases). The CDR3 is made up of 14 amino acids. Germline CDR1 reads KGHSH; CDR2 reads LQKENI. V lost 3 bases and J lost 5, with 11 bases in between. CDR3 region: CASSPRSGDNEQFF. The CDR3 DNA reads TGTGCCAGCTCACCTAGGTCGGGGGACAATGAGCAGTTCTTC.